Each of the 12 T cell receptor beta chains below was sequenced from the same sample in a study of identical twins. TCRdb processed the 5' RACE reads anew with MiXCR; each CDR3 protein has one entry. This sample carries hundreds of thousands of distinct CDR3 sequences, about 12% of them seen once, and the ten largest clones take just over 7%. This same sample was also part of a study on yellow fever vaccine responses in identical twins.

Input material: CD8+ T cells sorted from blood. The receptor source for this set is a woman aged 18 to 35 in good health.

This sequence joins TRBV27 and TRBJ2-5, with 8 positions matching TRBD1. Germline trimming cut 3 bases from V and 7 bases from J; bases unmatched to any gene: 4. Germline V gene data show CDR1 as MNHEY and CDR2 as SMNVEV (reference sequence). There are 13 residues in the CDR3. The CDR3, as DNA: TGTGCCAGCAGTTTCGGACAGGGATGGACCCAGTACTTC. Translating gives CASSFGQGWTQYF.

The V and J genes are TRBV6-1 and TRBJ1-1, with D perhaps matching TRBD1 (5 bases). V lost 2 bases and J 2 bases, leaving 18 bases between the germline ends. Germline lookup yields CDR1 MNHNS and CDR2 SASEGT. CDR3 length: 17 residues. The CDR3 spells CASSEFLAGWINTEAFF. The CDR3, as DNA: TGTGCCAGCAGTGAATTCTTAGCAGGGTGGATTAACACTGAAGCTTTCTTT.

This clonotype has only one observation. A read error may explain this, as a much larger clone is one base away. The CDR3 end shows no conserved phenylalanine or tryptophan, and so a read error is likely. The CDR3 protein is CASSQAREGLLLIYEQYY. In nucleotides, the CDR3 is TGCGCCAGCAGCCAAGCGCGGGAGGGCCTGCTACTCATCTACGAGCAGTACTAC. The chain employs TRBV4-1 and TRBJ2-7, with TRBD2 identical over 9 bases. Germline CDR1 and CDR2: MGHRA and YSYEKL. V was clipped by 1 base and J by 3 bases; unmatched bases: 13. The CDR3 length is 18 residues.

Many counts were recorded for this clonotype. The gene calls are TRBV4-1 and TRBJ2-5, with TRBD2 matching over 9 bases. This CDR3 spans 16 amino acids. Germline CDR1 is MGHRA and CDR2 is YSYEKL. The trim removed 3 bases at V and 1 base at J, leaving 6 bases unmatched. The CDR3 DNA is TGCGCCAGCAGCCATGCTAGCGGGACTTTCCAAGAGACCCAGTACTTC. Residues: CASSHASGTFQETQYF.

This clonotype was recorded at least ten times. V is TRBV29-1 and J is TRBJ2-1; D is unresolved. Germline V CDR1 and CDR2: SQVTM, ANQGSEA. The V end was cut by 5 bases, the J end by 5 bases, with 7 bases between. The CDR3 is 11 amino acids. Written as DNA, the CDR3 is TGCAGCGTTCGAGCGAACAATGAGCAGTTCTTC. It specifies CSVRANNEQFF.

This clonotype turned up a few times. This rearrangement joins TRBV24-1 to TRBJ2-1; D gene uncertain. CDR1 and CDR2 (germline): KGHDR, SFDVKD. The CDR3 covers 12 residues. V was cut by 6 bases and J by 7 bases, with 9 bases left in between. This CDR3 reads CATSSGWNEQFF. CDR3 nucleotides: TGTGCCACCAGTTCTGGATGGAATGAGCAGTTCTTC.

This chain links TRBV10-3 with TRBJ2-7; 10 nucleotides agree with TRBD2. The CDR3 has 15 amino acids. Trimming removed 5 bases from V and 2 bases from J; junction bases left unmatched: 6. CDR1 is ENHRY and CDR2 is SYGVKD in the germline V gene. CDR3 in amino acids: CAISRKAGGAYEQYF. The CDR3 DNA sequence: TGTGCCATCAGTCGAAAAGCGGGAGGGGCCTACGAGCAGTACTTC.

The V gene is TRBV28, the J gene TRBJ2-3; TRBD2 matches 7 bases. The germline V gene has CDR1 MDHEN and CDR2 SYDVKM. J was trimmed by 5 bases and V by 1 base; bases with no gene match: 9. The CDR3 contains 16 residues. DNA for the CDR3: TGTGCCAGCAGTTTATTTGCGGGAGCAAAGGAAGATACGCAGTATTTT. Amino acid sequence: CASSLFAGAKEDTQYF. The full variable domain, its missing parts supplied by reference TRBV28 and TRBJ2-3, is DVKVTQSSRYLVKRTGEKVFLECVQDMDHENMFWYRQDPGLGLRLIYFSYDVKMKEKGDIPEGYSVSREKKERFSLILESASTNQTSMYLCASSLFAGAKEDTQYFGPGTRLTVL.

This clonotype was picked up many times. The rearrangement joins TRBV28 to TRBJ2-1; 9 bases are a match to TRBD1. CDR1 is MDHEN, CDR2 SYDVKM, per germline. The CDR3 runs to 19 residues. J gave up 3 bases and V 4 bases, and 16 bases lay outside the gene matches. Written as DNA, the CDR3 is TGTGCCAGCAGTTCACAGGGGGCGGGTGTTGTGTTTCGCTACAATGAGCAGTTCTTC. Residues: CASSSQGAGVVFRYNEQFF.

This clonotype turned up a few times. This rearrangement joins TRBV4-1 to TRBJ2-1, with TRBD2 identical over 8 bases. The CDR3 sequence is 16 residues long. V lost 8 bases to trimming and J lost 0 bases; unmatched junction nucleotides: 9. CDR1 and CDR2 from the germline V gene are MGHRA and YSYEKL. This CDR3 is CASGRTGGSSYNEQFF. Here the CDR3 DNA reads TGCGCCAGCGGGCGAACGGGGGGGAGCTCCTACAATGAGCAGTTCTTC.

In this sample, this clonotype turned up a few times. CDR3 nucleotides: TGTGCCAGCAGCCAAGTTCACGGGGCGGAGCAGTACGTC. Its translation is CASSQVHGAEQYV. This chain links TRBV3-1 with TRBJ2-7; D might be TRBD1 or TRBD2, each matching 5 bases. V lost 1 base and J 7 bases, leaving 11 bases between the germline ends. The CDR3 loop spans 13 amino acids. CDR1 and CDR2 from the germline V gene are LGHDT and YNNKEL (reference sequence).

On this clonotype: Just one base apart from a much larger clone, this may be a read error. This chain connects TRBV10-3 to TRBJ2-3; possible D gene TRBD2, 5 bases. The CDR3 spans 17 residues. The V end was cut by 5 bases, the J end by 5 bases, with 23 bases between. The germline V gene has CDR1 ENHRY and CDR2 SYGVKD. This CDR3 reads CAISSLWGEGEGDTQYF. DNA of the CDR3: TGTGCCATCAGTTCATTGTGGGGTGAAGGCGAGGGAGATACGCAGTATTTT.